These 10 T cell receptor beta chains originate from one sample sequenced in a study of shared clonotypes between healthy human individuals. Profiled with immunoSEQ multiplex PCR; TCRdb holds only in-frame clones, not every one. The sample consists of about 1.1 million clones, 78% of them appearing once. Material: memory CD4+ T cells from PBMCs. The subset here: CD45RA-negative fraction. These receptors were obtained from a man in his late teens or twenties in good health. Some clones in this sample may be carry-over from other donors' samples.

This chain uses TRBV5-1 with TRBJ1-1; weak D call: TRBD1 (6 bases). Trimming left V 2 bases short and J 2 bases short, with 16 bases between. Germline CDR1 SGHRS, CDR2 YFSETQ. This CDR3 is built from 16 residues. CDR3 region: CASSFLATQGNTEAFF. As DNA, the CDR3 is TGCGCCAGCAGCTTTCTAGCTACACAGGGAAACACTGAAGCTTTCTTT.

This rearrangement joins TRBV2 to TRBJ2-3; 10 positions match TRBD1. The germline V gene has CDR1 SNHLY and CDR2 FYNNEI. This CDR3 is built from 13 residues. With V trimmed by 8 bases and J by 1 base, 0 bases remained unmatched. The CDR3, as DNA: TGTGCCAGCGGGACAGGGGGCACAGATACGCAGTATTTT. This encodes CASGTGGTDTQYF.

The CDR3 here is CASSNPTDEQFF. The DNA for the CDR3 is TGTGCCAGTAGTAATCCGACGGATGAGCAGTTCTTC. The V gene is TRBV19, the J gene TRBJ2-1; D not resolved. Germline V gene data show CDR1 as LNHDA and CDR2 as SQIVND (reference sequence). The CDR3 extends over 12 amino acids. Trimming removed 4 bases from V and 8 bases from J, with 9 bases in between.

A single count supports this clone. The chain joins TRBV5-1 to TRBJ2-7, with 7 bases fitting TRBD2. The CDR3 spans 14 residues. The germline CDR1 and CDR2 sequences are SGHRS and YFSETQ. J lost 5 bases, V lost 4 bases, and 9 bases had no gene match. CDR3 protein: CASSRASGTDEQYF. CDR3 bases: TGCGCCAGCAGCAGGGCTAGCGGTACGGACGAGCAGTACTTC.

The CDR3 region has the DNA TGTGCCAGCAGCCAAATCAGGGCGAGGGGCTACACCTTC. It is translated as CASSQIRARGYTF. This chain connects TRBV7-9 to TRBJ1-2, with D perhaps matching TRBD1 (5 bases). V was cut by 5 bases and J by 8 bases, with 15 bases left in between. The CDR3 is 13 amino acids. Germline loops: CDR1 SEHNR, CDR2 FQNEAQ (reference sequence).

The V call is TRBV4-1, the J call TRBJ2-7; no reliable D call. Germline V gives CDR1 MGHRA, CDR2 YSYEKL. This CDR3 has 15 residues. Trimming cost V 0 bases and J 2 bases, with 11 bases left between them. This CDR3 is CASSQDIVTAYEQYF. The CDR3 DNA sequence: TGCGCCAGCAGCCAAGATATAGTAACAGCCTACGAGCAGTACTTC.

V gene TRBV5-5 combines with J gene TRBJ1-5, with TRBD1 matching 7 bases. The CDR3 runs 16 residues. V dropped 3 bases and J dropped 2; count of bases not matched to a gene: 8. From germline, CDR1 is SGHKS and CDR2 YYEKEE (reference sequence). The CDR3 coding sequence is TGTGCCAGCAGCTCCCAGGCAGGGGGAGGCAATCAGCCCCAGCATTTT. Translating gives CASSSQAGGGNQPQHF.

The chain carries TRBV5-4 and TRBJ2-5; TRBD1 aligns across 8 bases. Germline CDR1 reads SGHNT; CDR2 reads YYREEE (reference sequence). After removal of 4 bases from V and 2 bases from J, the junction contained 13 bases not matched to a gene. The CDR3 length is 17 residues. The CDR3 DNA follows: TGTGCCAGCAGCCTTGGACAGGGACTGCGAACTCAAGAGACCCAGTACTTC. Encoded protein: CASSLGQGLRTQETQYF.

The J gene is TRBJ2-1, the V gene TRBV2; TRBD1 is a possible D gene (6 bases). The V end was cut by 5 bases, the J end by 11 bases, with 10 bases between. CDR1 and CDR2 from the germline V gene are SNHLY and FYNNEI. The CDR3 runs to 11 residues. CDR3 residues: CASSLQGQQFF. In nucleotides, the CDR3 is TGTGCCAGCAGTCTCCAGGGGCAGCAGTTCTTC.

This clone has a handful of counts. The genes are TRBV28 and TRBJ2-5; tentatively, D is TRBD1 or TRBD2 (5 bases each). The CDR3 has 19 residues. CDR1 is MDHEN and CDR2 is SYDVKM in the germline V gene. Trimming shortened V by 6 bases and J by 5 bases, and 31 bases separated the two germline ends. DNA of the CDR3: TGTGCCAGCAGAACCCGTGGTGCTGGGGACCGCTTTGGCGGGGAGACCCAGTACTTC. It codes for CASRTRGAGDRFGGETQYF.